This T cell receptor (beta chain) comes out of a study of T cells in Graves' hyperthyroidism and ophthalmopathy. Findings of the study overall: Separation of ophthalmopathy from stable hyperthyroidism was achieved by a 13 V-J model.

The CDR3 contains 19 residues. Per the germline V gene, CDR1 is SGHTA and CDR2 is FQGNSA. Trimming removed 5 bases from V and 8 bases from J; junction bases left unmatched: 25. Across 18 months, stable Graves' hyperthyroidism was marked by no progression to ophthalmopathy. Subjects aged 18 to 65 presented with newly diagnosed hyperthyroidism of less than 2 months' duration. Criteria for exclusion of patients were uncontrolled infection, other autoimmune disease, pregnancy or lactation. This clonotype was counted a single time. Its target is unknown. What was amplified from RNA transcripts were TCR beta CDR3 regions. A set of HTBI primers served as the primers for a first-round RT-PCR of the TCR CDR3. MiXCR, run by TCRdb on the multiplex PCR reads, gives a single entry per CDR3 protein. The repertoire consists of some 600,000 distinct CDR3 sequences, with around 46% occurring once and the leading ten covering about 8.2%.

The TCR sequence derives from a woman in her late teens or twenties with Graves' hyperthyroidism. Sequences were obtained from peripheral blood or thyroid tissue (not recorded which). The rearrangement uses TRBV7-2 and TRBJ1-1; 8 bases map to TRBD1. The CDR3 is CASSQDPRQGAPPYSEAFF. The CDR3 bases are TGTGCCAGCAGCCAAGATCCTAGGCAGGGGGCGCCCCCATACTCCGAAGCTTTCTTT.